Listed here are 30 T cell receptor beta chains from one sample, sequenced in a study of blood T cell repertoires in COVID-19. Measured with immunoSEQ multiplex PCR; TCRdb has only the in-frame clones, and not every one. This table has 200,000 to 250,000 clones, 82% appearing once. Sequencing was performed on peripheral blood. The receptors shown here come from a woman older than 75 with active or convalescent COVID-19.

The genes are TRBV5-1 and TRBJ1-2; TRBD1 might be the D (5 bases). Germline CDR1 and CDR2: SGHRS and YFSETQ. The V gene lost 3 bases and the J gene lost 2 bases, with 14 bases spanning the gap. The CDR3 extends over 15 amino acids. Written as DNA, the CDR3 is TGCGCCAGCAGCTCCCTGCCCGACAGAAACTATGGCTACACCTTC. Amino acid sequence: CASSSLPDRNYGYTF. The entire variable domain, with the rest obtained from reference TRBV5-1 and TRBJ1-2, is as follows: KAGVTQTPRYLIKTRGQQVTLSCSPISGHRSVSWYQQTPGQGLQFLFEYFSETQRNKGNFPGRFSGRQFSNSRSEMNVSTLELGDSALYLCASSSLPDRNYGYTFGSGTRLTVV.

V gene TRBV6-5 combines with J gene TRBJ1-6; 8 bases align to TRBD1. Losses at the gene ends were 2 bases for V and 5 bases for J; bases not matched to a gene: 2. The CDR3 totals 15 residues. Germline CDR1 reads MNHEY; CDR2 reads SVGAGI. CDR3 protein: CASSYEGQDNSPLHF. The CDR3 DNA reads TGTGCCAGCAGTTACGAGGGACAGGATAATTCACCCCTCCACTTT.

Only a few counts were recorded for this clone. This sequence joins TRBV5-1 and TRBJ2-5, with TRBD2 matching over 8 bases. Germline V gene lookup returns CDR1 SGHRS and CDR2 YFSETQ. CDR3 size: 17 residues. With V trimmed by 0 bases and J by 5 bases, 12 bases remained unmatched. The chain's CDR3 is CASSLGMVSGVGETQYF. The CDR3 region has the DNA TGCGCCAGCAGCTTGGGTATGGTTAGCGGGGTCGGGGAGACCCAGTACTTC.

The chain employs TRBV5-1 and TRBJ2-3; TRBD1 is a possible D gene (6 bases). Trimming cost V 2 bases and J 3 bases, with 7 bases left between them. The CDR3 is 13 amino acids. CDR1 is SGHRS and CDR2 is YFSETQ in the germline V gene. The DNA for the CDR3 is TGCGCCAGCAGCTTACAGGGAACAGATACGCAGTATTTT. Its protein is CASSLQGTDTQYF.

This clone has a single count. The chain recombines TRBV7-2 with TRBJ1-2; possibly TRBD1 for D (6 bases). The CDR3 contains 13 residues. Germline V gives CDR1 SGHTA, CDR2 FQGNSA. V gave up 5 bases and J gave up 4 bases, with 11 bases separating them. This chain's CDR3 is CASSPRTVYGYTF. In nucleotides, the CDR3 is TGTGCCAGCAGCCCGAGGACAGTCTATGGCTACACCTTC. The full variable domain, rest sourced from reference TRBV7-2 and TRBJ1-2, is GAGVSQSPSNKVTEKGKDVELRCDPISGHTALYWYRQSLGQGLEFLIYFQGNSAPDKSGLPSDRFSAERTGGSVSTLTIQRTQQEDSAVYLCASSPRTVYGYTFGSGTRLTVV.

The genes are TRBV7-8 and TRBJ1-4; no reliable D call. Trimming removed 2 bases from V and 0 bases from J, with 7 bases in between. Germline CDR1 and CDR2: SGHVS and FQNEAQ. CDR3 length: 15 residues. In DNA, the CDR3 is TGTGCCAGCAGCTTAATGAGTACAACTAATGAAAAACTGTTTTTT. Translating it yields CASSLMSTTNEKLFF.

The CDR3 bases are TGTGCCAGCCGGAGGGAATTCTCCTACAATGAGCAGTTCTTC. Its protein product is CASRREFSYNEQFF. The rearrangement joins TRBV28 to TRBJ2-1, with TRBD2 as a possible D gene (6 bases). V lost 8 bases and J lost 0, with 11 bases in between. Germline V gene data show CDR1 as MDHEN and CDR2 as SYDVKM. The CDR3 is 14 amino acids.

J is TRBJ1-3 and V is TRBV5-1; 8 bases line up with TRBD1. Trimming took 3 bases from V and 0 from J; bases not matched to a gene: 5. The germline V gene has CDR1 SGHRS and CDR2 YFSETQ. The length of the CDR3 is 16 residues. The CDR3 here is CASSWGTGRSGNTIYF. CDR3 DNA: TGCGCCAGCAGCTGGGGGACAGGCCGCTCTGGAAACACCATATATTTT.

The chain uses TRBV4-1 and TRBJ1-6; weak D call: TRBD1 (6 bases). The CDR3 extends over 14 amino acids. Germline assignment: CDR1 MGHRA and CDR2 YSYEKL. V gave up 5 bases and J gave up 7 bases, with 12 bases separating them. CDR3 protein: CASSYREGNSPLHF. The CDR3 DNA reads as TGCGCCAGCAGCTACAGGGAAGGAAATTCACCCCTCCACTTT.

CDR3 nucleotide sequence: TGTGCCAGCAGCCGACAGGGTGGCACTGAAGCTTTCTTT. Translated: CASSRQGGTEAFF. The chain has TRBV11-3 and TRBJ1-1, with 7 bases aligning to TRBD1. The germline V gene has CDR1 SGHNT and CDR2 YENEEA. J was trimmed by 4 bases and V by 5 bases; bases with no gene match: 4. CDR3 size: 13 residues. Variable domain in full (rest from reference TRBV11-3 and TRBJ1-1): EAGVVQSPRYKIIEKKQPVAFWCNPISGHNTLYWYLQNLGQGPELLIRYENEEAVDDSQLPKDRFSAERLKGVDSTLKIQPAELGDSAVYLCASSRQGGTEAFFGQGTRLTVV.

This sequence joins TRBV24-1 and TRBJ2-5, with 8 bases lining up with TRBD2. This CDR3 spans 16 amino acids. Germline V gives CDR1 KGHDR, CDR2 SFDVKD. Trimming at V came to 9 bases and at J to 2 bases, leaving 13 bases not matched to a gene. The CDR3 DNA is TGTGCCACCGGCGATCATAAGCGGGAGCCACAAGAGACCCAGTACTTC. As protein: CATGDHKREPQETQYF.

The chain recombines TRBV4-2 with TRBJ2-7; the match to TRBD2 covers 9 bases. Germline loops: CDR1 LGHNA, CDR2 YNFKEQ. CDR3 length: 15 amino acids. With V trimmed by 0 bases and J by 2 bases, 2 bases remained unmatched. In nucleotides, the CDR3 is TGTGCCAGCAGCCAAGAGCAGCGGGAGGCCTACGAGCAGTACTTC. Its protein product is CASSQEQREAYEQYF.

The chain joins TRBV2 to TRBJ1-3; 11 bases agree with TRBD1. With 4 bases clipped from V and 5 bases from J, the junction kept 4 bases outside the gene matches. The length of the CDR3 is 15 residues. CDR1 is SNHLY and CDR2 is FYNNEI in the germline V gene. In DNA, the CDR3 is TGTGCCAGCAGTGTGGACAGGGGGCATAGAAACACCATATATTTT. This translates into CASSVDRGHRNTIYF.

The chain couples TRBV11-3 to TRBJ2-7; D is possibly TRBD2 (5 bases). The CDR3 has 13 amino acids. Trimming shortened V by 5 bases and J by 2 bases, and 10 bases separated the two germline ends. Per the germline V gene, CDR1 is SGHNT and CDR2 is YENEEA. DNA of the CDR3: TGTGCCAGCAGCCCCAGCGGAACCTACGAGCAGTACTTC. This gives the protein CASSPSGTYEQYF.

V is TRBV27 and J is TRBJ1-5; 12 bases are a match to TRBD1. Germline-derived CDR1 and CDR2 are MNHEY and SMNVEV (reference sequence). This CDR3 is 16 amino acids long. The trim removed 5 bases at V and 3 bases at J, leaving 5 bases unmatched. This chain's CDR3 is CASSPGTGGVNQPQHF. The DNA for the CDR3 is TGTGCCAGCAGTCCCGGGACAGGGGGCGTCAATCAGCCCCAGCATTTT.

V gene TRBV5-5 combines with J gene TRBJ2-1, with D perhaps matching TRBD2 (6 bases). Germline V gene data show CDR1 as SGHKS and CDR2 as YYEKEE (reference sequence). The V end lost 0 bases, the J end lost 2 bases, and 18 bases lay between the germline ends. CDR3 size: 18 residues. The CDR3 bases are TGTGCCAGCAGCTTGGCCGGAGGAGGAGGGACCACCTACAATGAGCAGTTCTTC. Its protein product is CASSLAGGGGTTYNEQFF.

V and J are TRBV5-1 and TRBJ1-2, with TRBD1 identical over 9 bases. The CDR3 extends over 14 amino acids. The junction had 4 bases not matched to a gene; V was cut back by 2 bases and J by 5 bases. Germline values: CDR1 SGHRS, CDR2 YFSETQ. The CDR3 loop reads CASSFTGTGYGYTF. As DNA, the CDR3 is TGCGCCAGCAGCTTTACCGGGACAGGGTATGGCTACACCTTC. Full variable domain (outside the CDR3, taken from reference TRBV5-1 and TRBJ1-2): KAGVTQTPRYLIKTRGQQVTLSCSPISGHRSVSWYQQTPGQGLQFLFEYFSETQRNKGNFPGRFSGRQFSNSRSEMNVSTLELGDSALYLCASSFTGTGYGYTFGSGTRLTVV.

V and J are TRBV19 and TRBJ1-2; D gene ambiguous. CDR3 length: 12 residues. Per germline, CDR1 LNHDA and CDR2 SQIVND (reference sequence). The ends were cut back, 10 bases at V and 5 bases at J, with 14 bases in the middle. CDR3 bases: TGTGCCACCTCGACGGGCGGGTATGGCTACACCTTC. It translates to CATSTGGYGYTF.

This clone was observed a few times. The V call is TRBV9, the J call TRBJ1-1; 7 bases match TRBD1. V shed 4 bases, J shed 8 bases, and the junction held 11 bases outside the gene matches. Germline V lookup: CDR1 SGDLS, CDR2 YYNGEE. This CDR3 has 14 amino acids. CDR3 in DNA: TGTGCCAGCAGCAGAGGAGGGCAGGGGGTGGAAGCTTTCTTT. It codes for CASSRGGQGVEAFF.

V and J are TRBV2 and TRBJ1-1; D is unclear. Germline assignment: CDR1 SNHLY and CDR2 FYNNEI. This CDR3 is built from 13 residues. V gave up 6 bases and J gave up 3 bases, with 11 bases separating them. CDR3 nucleotides: TGTGCCAGCAGCCAGACAACATACACTGAAGCTTTCTTT. Amino acid sequence: CASSQTTYTEAFF.

The chain joins TRBV10-3 to TRBJ1-1, with 7 bases matching TRBD1. CDR1 and CDR2 (germline): ENHRY, SYGVKD. The CDR3 extends over 13 amino acids. The ends lost 8 bases at V and 3 bases at J; junction bases unmatched: 6. The CDR3 bases are TGTGCCATCTGGAAGGGGGCTCACACTGAAGCTTTCTTT. Protein product: CAIWKGAHTEAFF.

The chain employs TRBV9 and TRBJ1-1; the match to TRBD1 covers 8 bases. The V gene end was trimmed by 0 bases and the J gene end by 6 bases; junction bases not matched to a gene: 7. There are 15 residues in the CDR3. Germline loops: CDR1 SGDLS, CDR2 YYNGEE. CDR3 nucleotide sequence: TGTGCCAGCAGCGTAGTTTCCCCGACAGGGGCTGAAGCTTTCTTT. It is translated as CASSVVSPTGAEAFF.

The chain recombines TRBV3-1 (or the pseudogene TRBV3-2) with TRBJ2-4; TRBD1 matches at 7 bases. The CDR3 totals 16 residues. Germline CDR1 is LGHDT and CDR2 is YNNKEL (reference sequence). V trimming: 4 bases; J trimming: 0 bases; junction bases outside the gene matches: 6. CDR3 sequence reads: CASSPQGELAKNIQYF. The CDR3, as DNA: TGTGCCAGCAGCCCCCAGGGGGAACTAGCCAAAAACATTCAGTACTTC.

The CDR3 DNA follows: TGTGCCAGCAGTCGGACAGGGTATAGCAATCAGCCCCAGCATTTT. Encoded protein: CASSRTGYSNQPQHF. This sequence joins TRBV28 and TRBJ1-5; 8 nucleotides agree with TRBD1. The V segment lost 5 bases and the J segment 0 bases; nucleotides outside the gene matches: 3. Per germline, CDR1 MDHEN and CDR2 SYDVKM. The CDR3 covers 15 residues.

The chain joins TRBV15 to TRBJ2-1; D may be TRBD2 (5 bases). The V gene's germline CDR1 is LNHNV and CDR2 YYDKDF (reference sequence). V was clipped by 6 bases and J by 0 bases, with 6 bases between them. CDR3 length equals 13 residues. In DNA, the CDR3 is TGTGCCACCAGTGGGAGCTCCTACAATGAGCAGTTCTTC. Translating it yields CATSGSSYNEQFF.

This chain joins TRBV4-1 and TRBJ2-7; 13 bases are shared with TRBD2. The trim removed 5 bases at V and 6 bases at J, leaving 4 bases unmatched. Germline CDR1 and CDR2: MGHRA and YSYEKL. CDR3 length equals 14 residues. CDR3 region: CASSVGLAGVEQYF. For the CDR3, the DNA is TGCGCCAGCAGCGTCGGACTAGCGGGAGTCGAGCAGTACTTC.

The chain combines TRBV29-1 with TRBJ1-2; D may be TRBD1 (6 bases). The V and J ends lost 2 bases and 2 bases respectively, with 9 bases between them. Per the germline V gene, CDR1 is SQVTM and CDR2 is ANQGSEA. This CDR3 contains 13 residues. The CDR3 DNA follows: TGCAGCGTTGAACACAGGGAGAACTATGGCTACACCTTC. Amino acid sequence: CSVEHRENYGYTF. The whole variable domain, filled in from reference TRBV29-1 and TRBJ1-2, reads SAVISQKPSRDICQRGTSLTIQCQVDSQVTMMFWYRQQPGQSLTLIATANQGSEATYESGFVIDKFPISRPNLTFSTLTVSNMSPEDSSIYLCSVEHRENYGYTFGSGTRLTVV.

This clone was observed a few times. The rearrangement links TRBV28 to TRBJ1-2, with 9 bases identical to TRBD1. Trimming cost V 5 bases and J 4 bases; bases outside gene matches: 5. Germline V gene data show CDR1 as MDHEN and CDR2 as SYDVKM. This CDR3 spans 14 amino acids. The CDR3 spells CASSTPTGGYGYTF. The CDR3 coding sequence is TGTGCCAGCAGTACCCCGACAGGGGGCTATGGCTACACCTTC.

The J gene is TRBJ1-1, the V gene TRBV5-1, with D hard to call. Trimming took off 1 base at V and 0 bases at J, with 7 bases between the two ends. The CDR3 covers 14 residues. CDR1 and CDR2 from the germline V gene are SGHRS and YFSETQ. The CDR3 DNA reads TGCGCCAGCAGCTTGCTCCAGATGAACACTGAAGCTTTCTTT. Its protein is CASSLLQMNTEAFF. Full variable domain (rest looked up from reference TRBV5-1 and TRBJ1-1): KAGVTQTPRYLIKTRGQQVTLSCSPISGHRSVSWYQQTPGQGLQFLFEYFSETQRNKGNFPGRFSGRQFSNSRSEMNVSTLELGDSALYLCASSLLQMNTEAFFGQGTRLTVV.

The chain employs TRBV19 and TRBJ1-5; tentative D call: TRBD1 (6 bases). V lost 4 bases to trimming and J lost 4 bases, with 17 bases between them. The germline gives CDR1 LNHDA, CDR2 SQIVND (reference sequence). This CDR3 has 16 residues. Here the CDR3 reads CASSTVTGYRNQPQHF. CDR3 in DNA: TGTGCCAGTAGTACCGTTACAGGGTATCGTAATCAGCCCCAGCATTTT. The complete variable domain, with remaining parts taken from reference TRBV19 and TRBJ1-5, reads DGGITQSPKYLFRKEGQNVTLSCEQNLNHDAMYWYRQDPGQGLRLIYYSQIVNDFQKGDIAEGYSVSREKKESFPLTVTSAQKNPTAFYLCASSTVTGYRNQPQHFGDGTRLSIL.